The 5 T cell receptor beta chains below all came from one sample that was sequenced in a study of blood T cell repertoires in COVID-19 (dated by TCRdb to about 2020). Library preparation was by the immunoSEQ multiplex PCR assay. Not all clones reach the TCRdb copy of this immuneACCESS table, which keeps in-frame sequences only. Checked studies attribute under half of the gap to unresolved V genes and leave the rest unexplained. The sample has some 350,000 clones on record, about four fifths of them singletons. The top ten hold 2.5% to 3.5% of the sample. The sequenced sample consisted of peripheral blood. The receptor set was obtained from a man between 25 and 39 years old with active or convalescent COVID-19.

This chain uses TRBV7-3 with TRBJ2-2; unclear D gene. Germline CDR1 SGHTA, CDR2 FQGTGA. The V end lost 3 bases, the J end lost 4 bases, and 9 bases lay between the germline ends. The CDR3 is 14 residues long. In DNA, the CDR3 is TGTGCCAGCAGCTTTAAAACCGGCACCGGGGAGCTGTTTTTT. Its translation: CASSFKTGTGELFF. Combining the CDR3 with reference TRBV7-3 and TRBJ2-2 gives the whole variable domain GAGVSQTPSNKVTEKGKYVELRCDPISGHTALYWYRQSLGQGPEFLIYFQGTGAADDSGLPNDRFFAVRPEGSVSTLKIQRTERGDSAVYLCASSFKTGTGELFFGEGSRLTVL.

The chain employs TRBV10-3 and TRBJ1-2; the match to TRBD1 covers 9 bases. With V trimmed by 6 bases and J by 2 bases, 4 bases remained unmatched. Per the germline V gene, CDR1 is ENHRY and CDR2 is SYGVKD. This CDR3 is built from 14 residues. CDR3 sequence: CAIRDRGQNYGYTF. Here the CDR3 DNA reads TGTGCCATCAGGGACAGGGGACAAAACTATGGCTACACCTTC.

V and J are TRBV4-1 and TRBJ1-5, with D maybe TRBD1 (5 bases). CDR1 MGHRA and CDR2 YSYEKL come from the germline V gene. Trimming stripped 4 bases from V and 0 bases from J, with 19 bases between. CDR3 length equals 18 residues. The CDR3 spells CASSPALTVVLSNQPQHF. The CDR3 DNA follows: TGCGCCAGCAGCCCTGCCCTGACAGTCGTACTTAGCAATCAGCCCCAGCATTTT.

The chain employs TRBV7-3 and TRBJ1-6; 8 nucleotides line up with TRBD1. The germline V gene encodes CDR1 SGHTA and CDR2 FQGTGA. V shed 0 bases and J 9 bases; nucleotides not matched to a gene: 10. This CDR3 comprises 17 residues. The CDR3 DNA follows: TGTGCCAGCAGCTTAACGCTGGACAGGGCGATAGGTTCACCCCTCCACTTT. It is translated as CASSLTLDRAIGSPLHF.

In regard to this clone: Other DNA sequences within the sample encode an identical CDR3. The chain carries TRBV4-3 and TRBJ2-3, with D hard to call. CDR1 LGHNA and CDR2 YSLEER come from the germline V gene. The CDR3 runs 13 residues. The V and J ends lost 0 bases and 6 bases respectively, with 7 bases between them. The CDR3 is CASSQDIRDTQYF. The CDR3 DNA reads TGCGCCAGCAGCCAAGATATTCGGGATACGCAGTATTTT.